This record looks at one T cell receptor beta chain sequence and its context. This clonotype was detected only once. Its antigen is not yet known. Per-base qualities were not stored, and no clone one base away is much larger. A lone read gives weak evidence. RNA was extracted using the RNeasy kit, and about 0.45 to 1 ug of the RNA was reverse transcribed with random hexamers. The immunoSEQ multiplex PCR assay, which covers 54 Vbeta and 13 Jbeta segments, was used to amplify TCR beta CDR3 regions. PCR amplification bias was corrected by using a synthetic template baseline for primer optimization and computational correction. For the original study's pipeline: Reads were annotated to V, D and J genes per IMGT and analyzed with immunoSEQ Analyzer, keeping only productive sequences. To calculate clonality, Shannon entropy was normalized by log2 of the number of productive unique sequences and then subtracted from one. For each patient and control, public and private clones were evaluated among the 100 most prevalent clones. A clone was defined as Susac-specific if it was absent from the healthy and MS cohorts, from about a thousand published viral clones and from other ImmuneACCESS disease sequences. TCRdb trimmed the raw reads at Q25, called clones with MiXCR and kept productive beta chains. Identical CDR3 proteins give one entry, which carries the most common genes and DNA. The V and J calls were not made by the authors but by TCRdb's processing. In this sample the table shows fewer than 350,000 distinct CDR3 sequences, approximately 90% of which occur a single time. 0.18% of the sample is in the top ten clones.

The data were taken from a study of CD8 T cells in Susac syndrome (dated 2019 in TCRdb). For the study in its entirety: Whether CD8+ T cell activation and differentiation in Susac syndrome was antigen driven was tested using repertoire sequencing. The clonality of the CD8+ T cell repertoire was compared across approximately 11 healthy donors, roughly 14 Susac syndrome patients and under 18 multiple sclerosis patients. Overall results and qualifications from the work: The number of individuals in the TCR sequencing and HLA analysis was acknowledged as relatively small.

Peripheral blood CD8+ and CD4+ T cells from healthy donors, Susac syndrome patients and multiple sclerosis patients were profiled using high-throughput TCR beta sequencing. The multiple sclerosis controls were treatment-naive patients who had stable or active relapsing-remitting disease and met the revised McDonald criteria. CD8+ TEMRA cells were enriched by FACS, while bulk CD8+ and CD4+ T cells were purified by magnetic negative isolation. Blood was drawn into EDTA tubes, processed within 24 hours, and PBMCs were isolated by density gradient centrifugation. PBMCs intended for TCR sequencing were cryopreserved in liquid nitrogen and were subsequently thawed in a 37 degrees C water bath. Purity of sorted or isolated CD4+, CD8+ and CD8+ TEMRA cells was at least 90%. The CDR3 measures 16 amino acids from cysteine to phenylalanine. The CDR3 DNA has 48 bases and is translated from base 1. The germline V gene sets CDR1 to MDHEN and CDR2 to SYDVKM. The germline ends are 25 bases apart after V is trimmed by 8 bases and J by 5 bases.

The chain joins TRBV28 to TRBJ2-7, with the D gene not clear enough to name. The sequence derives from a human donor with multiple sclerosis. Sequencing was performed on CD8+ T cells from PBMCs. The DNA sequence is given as TGTGCCAGCGAAGCTCCGGATGGGCCCCGGCCTCACGAGCAGTACTTC. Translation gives CASEAPDGPRPHEQYF.